Listed below are T cell receptor beta chains from one sample, sequenced in a study of blood T cell repertoires in COVID-19. This table comes from immunoSEQ multiplex PCR, and its TCRdb copy is limited to in-frame clones, with some not included. The sample lists around 250,000 clones; approximately 86% were seen once. The sample comprised PBMCs or T cells enriched from blood (not recorded which). These receptors all stem from a woman in her forties or fifties who had recovered from COVID-19. CDR3s include the opening cysteine and the closing phenylalanine or tryptophan. A D gene is named only where the DNA matches it firmly. The size field is filled for only some rows; it gives once, few, many or a size class.

DNA: TGCGCCAGCAGCTATCAATCCACCGGGGAGCTGTTTTTT; CDR3: CASSYQSTGELFF; V: TRBV5-1; size: NA; J: TRBJ2-2; D: NA; length: 13
DNA: TGTGCCAGCAGTTTACCACTCGACGCGGGCTATGGCTACACCTTC; CDR3: CASSLPLDAGYGYTF; V: TRBV28; size: NA; J: TRBJ1-2; D: NA; length: 15
DNA: TGCGCCAGCAGCCAAGGGACAGCCTATGGCTACACCTTC; CDR3: CASSQGTAYGYTF; V: TRBV4-1; size: NA; J: TRBJ1-2; D: NA; length: 13
DNA: TGTGCCAGCAGCAACACAGGGGGCGGGAGTTATGGCTACACCTTC; CDR3: CASSNTGGGSYGYTF; V: TRBV11-2; size: NA; J: TRBJ1-2; D: TRBD1; length: 15
DNA: TGTGCCAGCAGTTCCCTTTTGACAGGGTGGGATCAGCCCCAGCATTTT; CDR3: CASSSLLTGWDQPQHF; V: TRBV6-2/TRBV6-3; size: NA; J: TRBJ1-5; D: TRBD1; length: 16
DNA: TGTGCCAGCAGTTCATACAGGGTTACCCATGGCTACACCTTC; CDR3: CASSSYRVTHGYTF; V: TRBV28; size: NA; J: TRBJ1-2; D: NA; length: 14
DNA: TGTGCCAGCAGTTTACCCAATCAGGGGGCTAACTATGGCTACACCTTC; CDR3: CASSLPNQGANYGYTF; V: TRBV28; size: NA; J: TRBJ1-2; D: TRBD1; length: 16
DNA: TGTGCCAGTAGTACTCTCCTGAGGGACTCAAGAATACCCTACACCTTC; CDR3: CASSTLLRDSRIPYTF; V: TRBV19; size: few; J: TRBJ1-2; D: NA; length: 16
DNA: TGTGCTAGTGGTCAAGGGACTTCCTACGAGCAGTACTTC; CDR3: CASGQGTSYEQYF; V: TRBV12-5; size: NA; J: TRBJ2-7; D: NA; length: 13
DNA: TGTGCCAGCAGTGAACCAACAGACACCGGGGAGCTGTTTTTT; CDR3: CASSEPTDTGELFF; V: TRBV2; size: NA; J: TRBJ2-2; D: NA; length: 14
DNA: TGTGCCAGCAGCAAGAGAGTTGGTGGGGCCAACGTCCTGACTTTC; CDR3: CASSKRVGGANVLTF; V: TRBV7-9; size: NA; J: TRBJ2-6; D: NA; length: 15
DNA: TGTGCCAGCAGCAAACTAGCGGGAGCTCCAGATACGCAGTATTTT; CDR3: CASSKLAGAPDTQYF; V: TRBV7-2; size: NA; J: TRBJ2-3; D: TRBD2; length: 15
DNA: TGTGCCAGCAGTGCTCCGAGGGACAGGGTAACCGGGGAGCTGTTTTTT; CDR3: CASSAPRDRVTGELFF; V: TRBV25-1; size: NA; J: TRBJ2-2; D: TRBD1; length: 16
DNA: TGTGCCAGCAGCCAACTCGGGAGGGCCACAGAGACCCAGTACTTC; CDR3: CASSQLGRATETQYF; V: TRBV3-1/TRBV3-2; size: NA; J: TRBJ2-5; D: TRBD2; length: 15
DNA: TGTGCCAGCAGCCCTAGCGGGATCACAGATACGCAGTATTTT; CDR3: CASSPSGITDTQYF; V: TRBV4-2; size: NA; J: TRBJ2-3; D: TRBD2; length: 14
DNA: TGTGCCTGGAGTGGGTCAGGGGACCAGCCCCAGCATTTT; CDR3: CAWSGSGDQPQHF; V: TRBV30; size: NA; J: TRBJ1-5; D: NA; length: 13
DNA: TGTGCCAGCATCAGGGGCCGACAACTAAACTATGGCTACACCTTC; CDR3: CASIRGRQLNYGYTF; V: TRBV2; size: NA; J: TRBJ1-2; D: NA; length: 15